Detailed here is one TCR beta chain. Using immunoSEQ multiplex PCR, the repertoire was profiled, and TCRdb retains in-frame clones only, with some absent. Here the sample spans some 20,000 clones, less than 85% being singletons. The source of the sample is a study of blood T cell repertoires in COVID-19. Per the germline V gene, CDR1 is MNHNS and CDR2 is SASEGT. This CDR3 spans 15 amino acids. V shed 2 bases and J shed 6 bases, with 14 bases lying between them. The chain links TRBV6-1 to TRBJ1-5, with D perhaps matching TRBD1 (6 bases). The sequence came from an elderly man with acute or convalescent COVID-19. The sequenced sample was peripheral blood. This CDR3 reads CASSEFRGGFQPQHF. As DNA, the CDR3 is TGTGCCAGCAGTGAATTCCGCGGGGGCTTTCAGCCCCAGCATTTT.